This T cell receptor (beta chain) was sequenced in a study of blood T cell repertoires in COVID-19. Germline CDR1 and CDR2: SGHAT and FQNNGV. V lost 3 bases to trimming and J lost 2 bases, with 10 bases between them. The CDR3 totals 14 residues. This table comes from immunoSEQ multiplex PCR, and its TCRdb copy is limited to in-frame clones, with some not included. The sample has some 140,000 clones, 81% seen once. The receptor was isolated from a woman aged 60-70 years with active or convalescent COVID-19. The sequenced material came from peripheral blood. The chain uses TRBV11-2 and TRBJ2-5, with D possibly matching TRBD1 (6 bases). CDR3 in amino acids: CASSFGQQQETQYF. CDR3 nucleotide sequence: TGTGCCAGCAGCTTTGGACAGCAACAAGAGACCCAGTACTTC.